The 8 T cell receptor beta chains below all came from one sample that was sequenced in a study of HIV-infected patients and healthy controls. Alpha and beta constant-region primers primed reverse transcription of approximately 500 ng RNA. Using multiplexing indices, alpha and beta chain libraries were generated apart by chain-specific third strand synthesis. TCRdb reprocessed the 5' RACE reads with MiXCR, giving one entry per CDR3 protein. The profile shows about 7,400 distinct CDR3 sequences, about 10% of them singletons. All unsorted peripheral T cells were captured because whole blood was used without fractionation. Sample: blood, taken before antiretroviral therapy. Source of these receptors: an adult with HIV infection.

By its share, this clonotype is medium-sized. The chain's CDR3 is CASSLVGAGGSYNEQFF. The CDR3, as DNA: TGTGCCAGCAGCTTGGTGGGGGCAGGGGGCTCCTACAATGAGCAGTTCTTC. The V gene is TRBV5-5, the J gene TRBJ2-1, with TRBD1 identical over 7 bases. Germline assignment: CDR1 SGHKS and CDR2 YYEKEE (reference sequence). CDR3 length equals 17 residues. V lost 0 bases and J lost 0; bases outside the gene matches: 6.

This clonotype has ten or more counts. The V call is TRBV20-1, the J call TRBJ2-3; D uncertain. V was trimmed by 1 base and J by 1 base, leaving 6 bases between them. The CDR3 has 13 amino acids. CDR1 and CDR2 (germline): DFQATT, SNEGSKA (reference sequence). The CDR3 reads CSARGVGTDTQYF. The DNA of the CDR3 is TGCAGTGCTAGAGGTGTGGGCACAGATACGCAGTATTTT.

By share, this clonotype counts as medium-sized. In DNA form, the CDR3 reads TGTGCCAGCAGTGAAGGGACTAGCAATGAGCAGTTCTTC. The encoded protein is CASSEGTSNEQFF. This rearrangement joins TRBV6-4 to TRBJ2-1; 8 nucleotides align to TRBD2. Unmatched junction bases numbered 1, after V lost 3 bases and J lost 6 bases. Germline loops: CDR1 MRHNA, CDR2 SNTAGT. This CDR3 has 13 residues.

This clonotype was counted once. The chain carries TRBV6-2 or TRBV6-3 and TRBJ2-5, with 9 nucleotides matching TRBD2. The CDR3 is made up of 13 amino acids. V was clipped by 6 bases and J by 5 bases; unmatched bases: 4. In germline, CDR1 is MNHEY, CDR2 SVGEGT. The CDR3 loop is CASRGTSKETQYF. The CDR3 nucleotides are TGTGCCAGCAGGGGGACTAGCAAGGAGACCCAGTACTTC.

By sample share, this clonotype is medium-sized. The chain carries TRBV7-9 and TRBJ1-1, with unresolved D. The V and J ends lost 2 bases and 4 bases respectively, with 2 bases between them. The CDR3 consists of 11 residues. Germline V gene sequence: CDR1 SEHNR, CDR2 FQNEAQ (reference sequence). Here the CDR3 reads CASSLSTEAFF. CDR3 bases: TGTGCCAGCAGCTTATCCACTGAAGCTTTCTTT.

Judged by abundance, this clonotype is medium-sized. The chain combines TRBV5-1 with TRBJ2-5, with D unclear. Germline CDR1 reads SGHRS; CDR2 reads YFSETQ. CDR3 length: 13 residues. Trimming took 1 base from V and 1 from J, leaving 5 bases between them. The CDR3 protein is CASSLRGQETQYF. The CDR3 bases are TGCGCCAGCAGCTTGCGAGGCCAAGAGACCCAGTACTTC.

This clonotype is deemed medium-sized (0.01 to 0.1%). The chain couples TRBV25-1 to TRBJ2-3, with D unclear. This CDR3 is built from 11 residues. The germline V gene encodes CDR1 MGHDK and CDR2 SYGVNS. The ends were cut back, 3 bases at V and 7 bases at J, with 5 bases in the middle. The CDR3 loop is CASSDEYTQYF. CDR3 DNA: TGTGCCAGCAGTGATGAGTATACGCAGTATTTT. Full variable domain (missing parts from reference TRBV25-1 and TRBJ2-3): EADIYQTPRYLVIGTGKKITLECSQTMGHDKMYWYQQDPGMELHLIHYSYGVNSTEKGDLSSESTVSRIRTEHFPLTLESARPSHTSQYLCASSDEYTQYFGPGTRLTVL.

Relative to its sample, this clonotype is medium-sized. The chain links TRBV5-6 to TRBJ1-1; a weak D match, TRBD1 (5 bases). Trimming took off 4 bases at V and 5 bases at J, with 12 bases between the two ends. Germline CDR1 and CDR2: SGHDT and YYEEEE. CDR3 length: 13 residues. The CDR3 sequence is CASSATEGTEAFF. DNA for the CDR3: TGTGCCAGCAGCGCCACAGAGGGGACTGAAGCTTTCTTT.